Listed below are T cell receptor beta chains from one sample, sequenced in a study of shared clonotypes between healthy human individuals. Here immunoSEQ multiplex PCR was the method, and the copy in TCRdb shows in-frame clones only, minus some. The sample has more than 550,000 clones; 92% are singletons. Material for sequencing was naive CD8+ T cells sorted from blood. The origin of the receptors is a young man in good health. Each CDR3 is given with its conserved first and last residue. Fields, in order: clone size, V gene, J gene, D gene, CDR3 protein, CDR3 DNA. The D gene is left open where the match is weak. Clone size appears in some rows only: once, few, many, or a class for an expanded clone.

abundance: NA; v_gene: TRBV15; j_gene: TRBJ2-7; d_gene: NA; CDR3aa: CATSRPFGGGQSYEQYF; CDR3nt: TGTGCCACCAGCAGACCGTTCGGCGGGGGACAATCCTACGAGCAGTACTTC
abundance: NA; v_gene: TRBV7-9; j_gene: TRBJ1-1; d_gene: TRBD1; CDR3aa: CASSGGGSESGAFF; CDR3nt: TGTGCCAGCAGCGGAGGGGGCAGTGAGTCGGGAGCTTTCTTT
abundance: NA; v_gene: TRBV2; j_gene: TRBJ1-4; d_gene: TRBD1; CDR3aa: CASIPGTATNEKLFF; CDR3nt: TGTGCCAGCATACCCGGGACAGCCACTAATGAAAAACTGTTTTTT
abundance: NA; v_gene: TRBV9; j_gene: TRBJ2-1; d_gene: NA; CDR3aa: CASSVGSGNEQFF; CDR3nt: TGTGCCAGCAGCGTAGGTTCGGGGAATGAGCAGTTCTTC
abundance: few; v_gene: TRBV10-2; j_gene: TRBJ2-2; d_gene: NA; CDR3aa: CASSESGTGELFF; CDR3nt: TGCGCCAGCAGTGAGTCGGGCACCGGGGAGCTGTTTTTT
abundance: NA; v_gene: TRBV14; j_gene: TRBJ2-7; d_gene: TRBD2; CDR3aa: CASSDRTSGKSYEQYF; CDR3nt: TGTGCCAGCAGCGACAGGACTAGCGGGAAGTCTTACGAGCAGTACTTC
abundance: NA; v_gene: TRBV28; j_gene: TRBJ1-1; d_gene: NA; CDR3aa: CASSLSGAEAFF; CDR3nt: TGTGCCAGCAGTTTATCCGGAGCCGAAGCTTTCTTT
abundance: NA; v_gene: TRBV7-3; j_gene: TRBJ2-7; d_gene: TRBD1; CDR3aa: CASSSEGQGRKYF; CDR3nt: TGTGCCAGCAGCTCGGAGGGACAGGGGCGTAAGTACTTC
abundance: NA; v_gene: TRBV5-8; j_gene: TRBJ2-1; d_gene: TRBD1; CDR3aa: CASSSRPGTVYNEQFF; CDR3nt: TGTGCCAGCAGCTCTCGCCCCGGGACAGTCTACAATGAGCAGTTCTTC
abundance: NA; v_gene: TRBV28; j_gene: TRBJ2-7; d_gene: NA; CDR3aa: CASSSPVVDRFGGYEQYF; CDR3nt: TGTGCCAGCAGTTCCCCGGTCGTGGACCGATTTGGGGGCTACGAGCAGTACTTC
abundance: NA; v_gene: TRBV19; j_gene: TRBJ1-4; d_gene: NA; CDR3aa: CASSGQGKFEKLFF; CDR3nt: TGTGCCAGTAGTGGCCAGGGGAAGTTTGAAAAACTGTTTTTT
abundance: NA; v_gene: TRBV27; j_gene: TRBJ2-2; d_gene: TRBD1; CDR3aa: CASTALDRGLTGELFF; CDR3nt: TGTGCCAGCACCGCTCTTGACAGGGGACTCACCGGGGAGCTGTTTTTT
abundance: NA; v_gene: TRBV6-1; j_gene: TRBJ1-2; d_gene: TRBD1; CDR3aa: CASRKTGGAGYGYTF; CDR3nt: TGTGCCAGCAGGAAGACAGGGGGCGCAGGCTATGGCTACACCTTC
abundance: NA; v_gene: TRBV4-1; j_gene: TRBJ1-1; d_gene: TRBD1; CDR3aa: CASSQTKTGSGPNTEAFF; CDR3nt: TGCGCCAGCAGCCAAACCAAGACAGGGTCGGGTCCAAACACTGAAGCTTTCTTT
abundance: NA; v_gene: TRBV11-2; j_gene: TRBJ2-7; d_gene: TRBD2; CDR3aa: CASTDWTSGSNYEQYF; CDR3nt: TGTGCCAGCACCGACTGGACTAGCGGGAGTAATTACGAGCAGTACTTC
abundance: NA; v_gene: TRBV5-1; j_gene: TRBJ2-7; d_gene: TRBD1; CDR3aa: CASSGGDREYPYEQYF; CDR3nt: TGCGCCAGCAGCGGGGGGGACAGGGAATACCCCTACGAGCAGTACTTC
abundance: NA; v_gene: TRBV7-3; j_gene: TRBJ2-1; d_gene: TRBD2; CDR3aa: CASSSQLAGGTNEQFF; CDR3nt: TGTGCCAGCAGCTCCCAACTAGCGGGAGGGACCAATGAGCAGTTCTTC
abundance: NA; v_gene: TRBV7-9; j_gene: TRBJ2-2; d_gene: NA; CDR3aa: CASSLRGMNTGELFF; CDR3nt: TGTGCCAGCAGCTTAAGGGGCATGAACACCGGGGAGCTGTTTTTT
abundance: NA; v_gene: TRBV7-6; j_gene: TRBJ1-1; d_gene: NA; CDR3aa: CASSGDKTEAFF; CDR3nt: TGTGCCAGCAGCGGTGATAAGACTGAAGCTTTCTTT
abundance: NA; v_gene: TRBV7-9; j_gene: TRBJ2-7; d_gene: NA; CDR3aa: CASSFMGPSYEQYF; CDR3nt: TGTGCCAGCAGCTTTATGGGGCCCTCCTACGAGCAGTACTTC
abundance: NA; v_gene: TRBV5-4; j_gene: TRBJ2-7; d_gene: NA; CDR3aa: CASSRQGEGYEQYF; CDR3nt: TGTGCCAGCAGCCGTCAGGGGGAGGGCTACGAGCAGTACTTC
abundance: NA; v_gene: TRBV6-1; j_gene: TRBJ2-3; d_gene: NA; CDR3aa: CASSEWGSNTQYF; CDR3nt: TGTGCCAGCAGTGAATGGGGATCAAATACGCAGTATTTT
abundance: once; v_gene: TRBV7-6; j_gene: TRBJ1-5; d_gene: NA; CDR3aa: CASSLSSNQPQHF; CDR3nt: TGTGCCAGCAGCTTAAGTAGCAATCAGCCCCAGCATTTT
abundance: NA; v_gene: TRBV29-1; j_gene: TRBJ2-5; d_gene: NA; CDR3aa: CSVGRVQGSRETQYF; CDR3nt: TGCAGCGTTGGAAGAGTACAGGGAAGTAGAGAGACCCAGTACTTC
abundance: NA; v_gene: TRBV28; j_gene: TRBJ2-3; d_gene: TRBD1; CDR3aa: CASRNRGPTDTQYF; CDR3nt: TGTGCCAGCAGAAACAGGGGGCCTACAGATACGCAGTATTTT
abundance: NA; v_gene: TRBV27; j_gene: TRBJ2-2; d_gene: NA; CDR3aa: CASSYSAGTTGELFF; CDR3nt: TGTGCCAGCAGTTACTCCGCGGGTACCACCGGGGAGCTGTTTTTT
abundance: NA; v_gene: TRBV6-5; j_gene: TRBJ2-2; d_gene: NA; CDR3aa: CASSPFAGELFF; CDR3nt: TGTGCCAGCAGCCCCTTTGCCGGGGAGCTGTTTTTT
abundance: once; v_gene: TRBV27; j_gene: TRBJ2-7; d_gene: TRBD2; CDR3aa: CASRTSGAIHSYEQYF; CDR3nt: TGTGCCAGTCGGACTAGCGGGGCTATTCACTCCTACGAGCAGTACTTC
abundance: NA; v_gene: TRBV28; j_gene: TRBJ2-7; d_gene: NA; CDR3aa: CASTGNSYEQYF; CDR3nt: TGTGCCAGCACAGGGAACTCCTACGAGCAGTACTTC
abundance: NA; v_gene: TRBV5-6; j_gene: TRBJ2-1; d_gene: TRBD2; CDR3aa: CASSYATSGSYNEQFF; CDR3nt: TGTGCCAGCAGCTACGCGACTAGCGGCTCCTACAATGAGCAGTTCTTC
abundance: NA; v_gene: TRBV27; j_gene: TRBJ2-3; d_gene: TRBD1; CDR3aa: CASSTALTGSTDTQYF; CDR3nt: TGTGCCAGCAGTACCGCACTGACAGGGTCCACAGATACGCAGTATTTT
abundance: NA; v_gene: TRBV7-5; j_gene: TRBJ2-5; d_gene: NA; CDR3aa: CARSSRTSGRVHESQETQYF; CDR3nt: TGTGCCAGAAGCTCAAGGACTAGCGGGAGGGTACATGAAAGCCAAGAGACCCAGTACTTC
abundance: NA; v_gene: TRBV7-8; j_gene: TRBJ2-7; d_gene: NA; CDR3aa: CASSLAGGQVYEQYF; CDR3nt: TGTGCCAGCAGCTTAGCGGGGGGCCAGGTCTACGAGCAGTACTTC
abundance: NA; v_gene: TRBV6-6; j_gene: TRBJ2-7; d_gene: NA; CDR3aa: CASSTGLPYEQYF; CDR3nt: TGTGCCAGCAGTACAGGGTTACCCTACGAGCAGTACTTC
abundance: NA; v_gene: TRBV5-6; j_gene: TRBJ1-2; d_gene: NA; CDR3aa: CASSLGRRLGRGYTF; CDR3nt: TGTGCCAGCAGCTTGGGTCGCAGACTCGGAAGAGGCTACACCTTC
abundance: few; v_gene: TRBV5-1; j_gene: TRBJ2-7; d_gene: TRBD2; CDR3aa: CASSPGLAGAYEQYF; CDR3nt: TGCGCCAGCAGCCCGGGACTAGCGGGAGCCTACGAGCAGTACTTC